This T cell receptor (beta chain) emerged from a study of blood T cells in healthy people across ages. V was pared by 9 bases and J by 11 bases, with 27 bases between. Germline-derived CDR1 and CDR2 are KGHDR and SFDVKD. The CDR3 totals 15 residues. This clonotype was counted ten times or more. This may arise from a read error, as a much more abundant clone is one base away. The second PCR ran about 6 to 11 cycles with a sample-barcoded 5' primer and J-beta primers. Using its own MiXCR run on the 5' RACE reads, TCRdb lists one record per CDR3 protein. Of fewer than 750,000 distinct CDR3 sequences listed, about 50% are singletons.

The clonotype comes from a woman older than 75 in good health. This rearrangement joins TRBV24-1 to TRBJ2-5; weak D call: TRBD1 (7 bases). Input material: blood. CDR3 amino acids: CATGVRGALVNEQYF. In DNA form, the CDR3 reads TGTGCCACCGGTGTCAGGGGGGCCCTTGTTAATGAGCAGTACTTC.